One and the same sample provided the 31 T cell receptor beta chains below, sequenced in a study of blood T cells in healthy people across ages. Using a J-beta primer mix together with a sample-barcoded 5' primer, a second PCR was run for about 6 to 11 cycles. MiXCR was run by TCRdb on the 5' RACE reads, yielding one entry per CDR3 protein. The sample comprises hundreds of thousands of distinct CDR3 sequences, about 53% of which are singletons, and 40% to 50% rests with the top ten. Source material: blood. The receptors derive from a man of 80 years or more in good health.

The DNA of the CDR3 is TGTGCCAGCAGCTTGTGGGGTACAGGGGTGGGCAATCAGCCCCAGCATTTT. Its translation is CASSLWGTGVGNQPQHF. The chain recombines TRBV5-6 with TRBJ1-5; 7 bases line up with TRBD1. CDR3 length: 17 residues. Germline lookup yields CDR1 SGHDT and CDR2 YYEEEE. J gave up 2 bases and V 1 base, and 9 bases lay outside the gene matches.

This clonotype was seen a handful of times. The chain uses TRBV6-5 and TRBJ2-3; 9 bases map to TRBD1. CDR1 is MNHEY, CDR2 SVGAGI, per germline. This CDR3 has 15 residues. The V gene end was trimmed by 2 bases and the J gene end by 3 bases; junction bases not matched to a gene: 3. The CDR3 is CASSYLGTGTDTQYF. In nucleotides, the CDR3 is TGTGCCAGCAGTTACCTGGGGACAGGGACAGATACGCAGTATTTT.

The V gene is TRBV6-2 or TRBV6-3, the J gene TRBJ2-5; no reliable D call. Germline V gene sequence: CDR1 MNHEY, CDR2 SVGEGT. The germline V and J ends were trimmed by 6 bases and 2 bases, with 10 bases remaining between them. CDR3 length: 13 residues. In nucleotides, the CDR3 is TGTGCCAGCAGGGAACACGGGCAAGAGACCCAGTACTTC. It yields the protein CASREHGQETQYF.

This clonotype has a single count. V gene TRBV20-1 combines with J gene TRBJ2-7, with 7 bases lining up with TRBD2. The CDR3 contains 14 residues. Germline CDR1 is DFQATT and CDR2 is SNEGSKA (reference sequence). With 6 bases clipped from V and 2 bases from J, the junction kept 10 bases outside the gene matches. The CDR3 DNA reads as TGCAGTGCCAGAACTAGCGCTTCTCCCTACGAGCAGTACTTC. As protein: CSARTSASPYEQYF.

The chain uses TRBV19 and TRBJ2-4; 7 bases agree with TRBD2. The junction had 4 bases not matched to a gene; V was cut back by 4 bases and J by 7 bases. The CDR3 is 13 residues long. Looked up from germline, CDR1 is LNHDA and CDR2 is SQIVND (reference sequence). The DNA for the CDR3 is TGTGCCAGTAGTACTGGGCGGGGGAACATTCAGTACTTC. Translating gives CASSTGRGNIQYF.

The chain couples TRBV7-9 to TRBJ2-1; 8 bases agree with TRBD2. Germline CDR1 SEHNR, CDR2 FQNEAQ (reference sequence). This CDR3 comprises 16 residues. With V trimmed by 5 bases and J by 3 bases, 9 bases remained unmatched. This chain's CDR3 is CASSPDMSGGYNEQFF. The CDR3 DNA reads as TGTGCCAGCAGCCCTGATATGAGCGGGGGCTACAATGAGCAGTTCTTC. The entire variable domain, with the rest obtained from reference TRBV7-9 and TRBJ2-1, is as follows: DTGVSQNPRHKITKRGQNVTFRCDPISEHNRLYWYRQTLGQGPEFLTYFQNEAQLEKSRLLSDRFSAERPKGSFSTLEIQRTEQGDSAMYLCASSPDMSGGYNEQFFGPGTRLTVL.

The chain couples TRBV3-1 to TRBJ2-3; 15 bases align to TRBD2. The CDR3 has 16 amino acids. With V trimmed by 4 bases and J by 5 bases, 4 bases remained unmatched. Germline V gene sequence: CDR1 LGHDT, CDR2 YNNKEL (reference sequence). The CDR3 is CASSRTGLAGGDTQYF. The DNA of the CDR3 is TGTGCCAGCAGCCGTACGGGACTAGCGGGAGGAGATACGCAGTATTTT.

The chain has TRBV5-1 and TRBJ2-7; 10 nucleotides agree with TRBD1. Trimming cost V 3 bases and J 3 bases; bases outside gene matches: 6. The germline CDR1 and CDR2 sequences are SGHRS and YFSETQ. The CDR3 length is 15 residues. In nucleotides, the CDR3 is TGCGCCAGCAGCTCCGGGACAGGGGTCAACTACGAGCAGTACTTC. Translation gives CASSSGTGVNYEQYF.

The genes are TRBV7-2 and TRBJ2-2; weak D call: TRBD2 (5 bases). The germline gives CDR1 SGHTA, CDR2 FQGNSA. The CDR3 totals 14 residues. Trimming left V 1 base short and J 4 bases short, with 7 bases between. The CDR3: CASSLGAGTGELFF. Here the CDR3 DNA reads TGTGCCAGCAGCTTAGGGGCGGGCACCGGGGAGCTGTTTTTT.

The chain combines TRBV20-1 with TRBJ2-3, with TRBD2 identical over 13 bases. V shed 6 bases and J 6 bases; nucleotides not matched to a gene: 6. CDR3 size: 14 residues. CDR1 and CDR2 from the germline V gene are DFQATT and SNEGSKA (reference sequence). The CDR3, as DNA: TGCAGTGCCCAAGGACTAGCGGGAGCGGATACGCAGTATTTT. Protein sequence: CSAQGLAGADTQYF.

The chain is built from TRBV5-4 and TRBJ2-5, with D perhaps given as TRBD1 or TRBD2 (5 bases each). Per germline, CDR1 SGHNT and CDR2 YYREEE (reference sequence). With 4 bases removed from V and 2 bases from J, the gap between germline ends came to 12 bases. The CDR3 runs 14 residues. The DNA for the CDR3 is TGTGCCAGCAGCCTTCTGGGGACGCAAGAGACCCAGTACTTC. Protein: CASSLLGTQETQYF.

J is TRBJ2-1 and V is TRBV5-1; maybe TRBD1 (6 bases). Germline loops: CDR1 SGHRS, CDR2 YFSETQ. The germline V and J ends were trimmed by 1 base and 10 bases, with 21 bases remaining between them. CDR3 length equals 16 residues. CDR3 in amino acids: CASSLNSRPARGEQFF. For the CDR3, the DNA is TGCGCCAGCAGCTTGAATTCAAGGCCGGCTAGGGGGGAGCAGTTCTTC.

This clonotype was observed a few times. The chain employs TRBV6-2 or TRBV6-3 and TRBJ2-3; D remains ambiguous. V gave up 0 bases and J gave up 0 bases, with 4 bases separating them. The CDR3 totals 14 residues. Germline loops: CDR1 MNHEY, CDR2 SVGEGT. In DNA form, the CDR3 reads TGTGCCAGCAGTTACTCGTCTAGCACAGATACGCAGTATTTT. It encodes CASSYSSSTDTQYF.

V usage is TRBV12-3 or TRBV12-4 and J usage is TRBJ2-5, with no clear D. Trimming left V 6 bases short and J 2 bases short, with 13 bases between. The CDR3 has 14 residues. CDR3 residues: CASSPISRQETQYF. CDR3 DNA: TGTGCCAGCAGCCCTATTTCACGACAAGAGACCCAGTACTTC.

CDR3 sequence (DNA): TGCAGCGTTGGGACAGTTGGAGGTCAGCCCCAGCATTTT. Translation: CSVGTVGGQPQHF. The V and J genes are TRBV29-1 and TRBJ1-5; D perhaps matches TRBD1 (6 bases). Between the trimmed V and J ends, which lost 4 bases and 6 bases, there was a span of 13 bases. This CDR3 has 13 amino acids. The germline V gene has CDR1 SQVTM and CDR2 ANQGSEA.

This clonotype was observed a handful of times. The chain recombines TRBV5-1 with TRBJ2-3; 8 nucleotides agree with TRBD2. The CDR3 contains 14 residues. V shed 4 bases and J 14 bases; nucleotides not matched to a gene: 15. CDR1 is SGHRS and CDR2 is YFSETQ in the germline V gene. The CDR3 DNA reads TGCGCCAGCAGCCCGGGACTAGTGGGAAGATACGCGTATTTT. Its protein product is CASSPGLVGRYAYF.

The rearrangement links TRBV5-5 to TRBJ2-2; tentatively, D is TRBD2 (6 bases). Germline V gene sequence: CDR1 SGHKS, CDR2 YYEKEE (reference sequence). The CDR3 contains 15 residues. V was trimmed by 5 bases and J by 1 base, leaving 12 bases between them. As DNA, the CDR3 is TGTGCCAGCAGACTACTTAGCGGGAACACCGGGGAGCTGTTTTTT. Translated, it gives CASRLLSGNTGELFF.

The chain carries TRBV27 and TRBJ1-6, with D perhaps matching TRBD1 (5 bases). The CDR3 length is 14 residues. CDR1 is MNHEY and CDR2 is SMNVEV in the germline V gene (reference sequence). V shed 8 bases and J shed 7 bases, with 15 bases lying between them. CDR3 region: CASRNPGPNSPLHF. CDR3 coding DNA: TGTGCCAGCCGAAACCCGGGACCGAATTCACCCCTCCACTTT.

This clonotype has more than one count but fewer than ten. The V gene is TRBV15, the J gene TRBJ1-2, with D unresolved. Germline V gives CDR1 LNHNV, CDR2 YYDKDF (reference sequence). The CDR3 has 14 amino acids. Trimming cost V 4 bases and J 8 bases, with 17 bases left between them. The CDR3 region is CATSTPGRLTGYTF. The DNA for the CDR3 is TGTGCCACCAGCACCCCCGGGAGGCTCACGGGCTACACCTTC.

The chain's CDR3 is CSASPGRGYPYEQYF. The CDR3 DNA is TGCAGTGCTAGCCCCGGGCGCGGGTACCCCTACGAGCAGTACTTC. The chain joins TRBV20-1 to TRBJ2-7; a possible D gene is TRBD2 (5 bases). The V gene lost 3 bases and the J gene lost 2 bases, with 17 bases spanning the gap. CDR3 length: 15 residues. Germline CDR1 DFQATT, CDR2 SNEGSKA (reference sequence).

The CDR3 nucleotides read TGTGCCAGCAGCCGGGGATCGAGCACAGATACGCAGTATTTT. This sequence encodes CASSRGSSTDTQYF. The J gene is TRBJ2-3, the V gene TRBV5-4; D possibly corresponds to TRBD2 (5 bases). V was shortened by 4 bases and J by 0 bases, with 9 bases between the two germline ends. The CDR3 totals 14 residues. CDR1 is SGHNT and CDR2 is YYREEE in the germline V gene (reference sequence).

This sequence joins TRBV29-1 and TRBJ2-1; D remains unclear. This CDR3 contains 11 residues. The V end lost 0 bases, the J end lost 13 bases, and 10 bases lay between the germline ends. CDR1 and CDR2 from the germline V gene are SQVTM and ANQGSEA. The CDR3 region has the DNA TGCAGCGTTGAAGATCGAAGTGTTCAGTTCTTC. Protein: CSVEDRSVQFF.

The chain recombines TRBV6-2 or TRBV6-3 with TRBJ1-5; a possible D gene is TRBD1 (5 bases). The CDR3 sequence is 13 residues long. Trimming took 5 bases from V and 6 from J, leaving 11 bases between them. CDR1 is MNHEY, CDR2 SVGEGT, per germline. CDR3 bases: TGTGCCAGCAGTATAGGGGCGGGTCAGCCCCAGCATTTT. Protein sequence: CASSIGAGQPQHF.

This chain uses TRBV3-1 with TRBJ1-1; a possible D gene is TRBD1 (5 bases). The V end lost 1 base, the J end lost 0 bases, and 9 bases lay between the germline ends. Per the germline V gene, CDR1 is LGHDT and CDR2 is YNNKEL (reference sequence). This CDR3 has 15 residues. This chain's CDR3 is CASSQVKGVNTEAFF. The DNA for the CDR3 is TGTGCCAGCAGCCAAGTTAAAGGGGTGAACACTGAAGCTTTCTTT.

J is TRBJ2-3 and V is TRBV28, with TRBD2 identical over 7 bases. J gave up 0 bases and V 5 bases, and 5 bases lay outside the gene matches. The germline gives CDR1 MDHEN, CDR2 SYDVKM. This CDR3 contains 15 residues. CDR3 coding DNA: TGTGCCAGCAGTATCGGGGGGTTTAGCACAGATACGCAGTATTTT. This sequence encodes CASSIGGFSTDTQYF.

V is TRBV7-3 and J is TRBJ2-1; D possibly corresponds to TRBD1 (5 bases). The CDR3 runs 15 residues. The germline CDR1 and CDR2 sequences are SGHTA and FQGTGA. Trimming left V 5 bases short and J 4 bases short, with 15 bases between. The CDR3 region is CASSIGVSTYNEQFF. For the CDR3, the DNA is TGTGCCAGCAGCATAGGGGTCTCCACATACAATGAGCAGTTCTTC.

This clonotype was observed a handful of times. The chain recombines TRBV5-1 with TRBJ1-1; possible D gene TRBD1, 5 bases. The CDR3 covers 14 residues. Trimming stripped 4 bases from V and 4 bases from J, with 14 bases between. In germline, CDR1 is SGHRS, CDR2 YFSETQ. Written as DNA, the CDR3 is TGCGCCAGCAGCCTAGACACCGGGGGCACTGAAGCTTTCTTT. Protein: CASSLDTGGTEAFF.

The chain is built from TRBV7-6 and TRBJ1-1; D remains unclear. The CDR3 is 13 residues long. CDR1 is SGHVS and CDR2 is FNYEAQ in the germline V gene. V gave up 5 bases and J gave up 8 bases, with 15 bases separating them. This CDR3 reads CASSPFLVEEAFF. In nucleotides, the CDR3 is TGTGCCAGCAGCCCATTTCTCGTGGAGGAAGCTTTCTTT.

This rearrangement joins TRBV12-3 or TRBV12-4 to TRBJ1-2; possibly TRBD1 for D (6 bases). The CDR3 is 13 amino acids. Trimming removed 5 bases from V and 4 bases from J, with 11 bases in between. CDR3 loop: CASSRDMPYGYTF. The CDR3 coding sequence is TGTGCCAGCAGTAGGGACATGCCCTATGGCTACACCTTC.

The V and J genes are TRBV13 and TRBJ2-1; D unclear. Trimming removed 5 bases at V and 8 bases at J, with 16 bases between. Germline-derived CDR1 and CDR2 are PRHDT and FYEKMQ (reference sequence). CDR3 length equals 14 residues. The CDR3 sequence is CASSPTNLFYEQFF. The DNA of the CDR3 is TGTGCCAGCAGCCCCACTAACCTCTTCTATGAGCAGTTCTTC.

This clonotype was observed a single time. The chain has TRBV11-2 and TRBJ1-3; D perhaps matches TRBD1 (5 bases). Trimming removed 3 bases from V and 0 bases from J, with 21 bases in between. Germline-derived CDR1 and CDR2 are SGHAT and FQNNGV. The CDR3 has 19 amino acids. Here the CDR3 reads CASSFLGVFTGRSGNTIYF. CDR3 sequence (DNA): TGTGCCAGCAGCTTTCTCGGGGTCTTCACAGGCCGCTCTGGAAACACCATATATTTT.